The 23 T cell receptor beta chains in this list originate from one sample, sequenced in a study of liver allograft versus peripheral blood T cells. Study in general: Repertoires of T cell receptors in transplanted livers were compared with recipients' peripheral blood repertoires.

TCRdb reanalysed the reads using MiXCR and keeps one entry per CDR3 protein. The data contain about 9,200 distinct CDR3 sequences, 20% of them singletons. The source is a human patient who had a liver transplant. Some T cells may originate from the graft donor.

The chain is built from TRBV27 and TRBJ2-4, with D perhaps TRBD1 (6 bases). Trimming cost V 4 bases and J 2 bases, with 12 bases left between them. The length of the CDR3 is 15 residues. Germline CDR1 and CDR2: MNHEY and SMNVEV (reference sequence). CDR3 sequence (DNA): TGTGCCAGCAGTTCAAACAGGGTACCCAAAAACATTCAGTACTTC. This codes for CASSSNRVPKNIQYF.

In this sample, this clonotype is medium-sized. The J gene is TRBJ1-4, the V gene TRBV24-1; 8 positions match TRBD1. The CDR3 runs 17 residues. Germline V lookup: CDR1 KGHDR, CDR2 SFDVKD. Trimming cost V 4 bases and J 8 bases; bases outside gene matches: 14. The CDR3 is CATSESGGAGFREKLFF. For the CDR3, the DNA is TGTGCCACCAGTGAGTCAGGGGGCGCCGGATTTAGAGAAAAACTGTTTTTT.

In this sample, this clonotype is medium-sized (0.01 to 0.1%). The rearrangement links TRBV30 to TRBJ1-1; a weak D match, TRBD1 (6 bases). Trimming stripped 4 bases from V and 1 base from J, with 13 bases between. CDR1 is GTSNPN, CDR2 SVGIG, per germline (reference sequence). The CDR3 is 14 amino acids. CDR3 protein: CAWNPGHRNTEAFF. In DNA, the CDR3 is TGTGCCTGGAATCCGGGACACCGGAACACTGAAGCTTTCTTT.

This clonotype was detected a few times. The V and J genes are TRBV6-2 or TRBV6-3 and TRBJ2-7; 8 positions match TRBD1. Germline CDR1 is MNHEY and CDR2 is SVGEGT. The CDR3 spans 18 residues. Trimming at V came to 4 bases and at J to 6 bases, leaving 20 bases not matched to a gene. The CDR3 nucleotides read TGTGCCAGCAGTTCCAAAAGTTGGCAAGGACAGGGAGGAATCGAGCAGTACTTC. It specifies CASSSKSWQGQGGIEQYF.

This clonotype was found a few times. The genes are TRBV28 and TRBJ1-4, with D perhaps matching TRBD1 (5 bases). Between the trimmed V and J ends, which lost 6 bases and 8 bases, there was a span of 16 bases. Germline CDR1 and CDR2: MDHEN and SYDVKM. This CDR3 contains 14 residues. The CDR3 region is CASRSVPRQEKLFF. The CDR3, as DNA: TGTGCCAGCAGATCCGTCCCCCGACAGGAAAAACTGTTTTTT.

This clonotype has just a few counts. The chain recombines TRBV28 with TRBJ1-5; D unresolved. Trimming cost V 2 bases and J 4 bases, with 18 bases left between them. CDR1 and CDR2 from the germline V gene are MDHEN and SYDVKM. The CDR3 runs to 17 residues. The CDR3 spells CASSLGEGFVKNQPQHF. CDR3 in DNA: TGTGCCAGCAGTTTAGGTGAGGGTTTCGTTAAGAATCAGCCCCAGCATTTT.

This clonotype is labeled medium-sized (0.01 to 0.1%). V usage is TRBV24-1 and J usage is TRBJ2-3, with unresolved D. Trimming left V 10 bases short and J 2 bases short, with 15 bases between. The V gene's germline CDR1 is KGHDR and CDR2 SFDVKD. The CDR3 covers 14 residues. The CDR3 DNA follows: TGTGCCACACGTACTCGGGTCGACACAGATACGCAGTATTTT. Its protein product is CATRTRVDTDTQYF.

The chain carries TRBV24-1 and TRBJ2-7; maybe TRBD1 (6 bases). The CDR3 spans 13 residues. The germline V gene has CDR1 KGHDR and CDR2 SFDVKD. The V end was cut by 5 bases, the J end by 5 bases, with 12 bases between. The CDR3 DNA sequence: TGTGCCACCAGTGGACAGGCCATCCACGAGCAGTACTTC. Its translation: CATSGQAIHEQYF.

This clonotype is medium-sized (0.01 to 0.1%) within its sample. The V call is TRBV6-5, the J call TRBJ1-1; D is unclear. Germline CDR1 and CDR2: MNHEY and SVGAGI. The CDR3 has 13 residues. V lost 5 bases to trimming and J lost 0 bases, with 7 bases between them. CDR3 amino acids: CASSRTVNTEAFF. CDR3 bases: TGTGCCAGCAGTCGGACGGTGAACACTGAAGCTTTCTTT.

V is TRBV11-2 and J is TRBJ1-5; no clear D gene. The V gene lost 2 bases and the J gene lost 3 bases, with 8 bases spanning the gap. This CDR3 is 14 amino acids long. CDR1 is SGHAT, CDR2 FQNNGV, per germline. The CDR3 DNA reads as TGTGCCAGCAGCTTATCGGCAGACAATCAGCCCCAGCATTTT. It yields the protein CASSLSADNQPQHF.

In this sample, this clonotype is medium-sized. The chain links TRBV18 to TRBJ2-3; D is unresolved. Per the germline V gene, CDR1 is KGHSH and CDR2 is LQKENI. The CDR3 spans 14 residues. V was pared by 0 bases and J by 6 bases, with 10 bases between. CDR3 residues: CASSPPTEWDTQYF. CDR3 DNA sequence: TGTGCCAGCTCACCACCGACTGAGTGGGATACGCAGTATTTT. Full variable domain (remainder filled in from reference TRBV18 and TRBJ2-3): NAGVMQNPRHLVRRRGQEARLRCSPMKGHSHVYWYRQLPEEGLKFMVYLQKENIIDESGMPKERFSAEFPKEGPSILRIQQVVRGDSAAYFCASSPPTEWDTQYFGPGTRLTVL.

V and J are TRBV9 and TRBJ1-5; TRBD1 is a possible D gene (6 bases). The germline CDR1 and CDR2 sequences are SGDLS and YYNGEE. V lost 3 bases and J lost 7, with 14 bases in between. The CDR3 has 14 residues. The CDR3 protein is CASSASGVVQPQHF. For the CDR3, the DNA is TGTGCCAGCAGCGCCTCAGGGGTGGTCCAGCCCCAGCATTTT.

The chain has TRBV7-9 and TRBJ2-5; 11 bases fit TRBD2. With 7 bases clipped from V and 5 bases from J, the junction kept 9 bases outside the gene matches. The CDR3 has 15 amino acids. CDR1 is SEHNR, CDR2 FQNEAQ, per germline (reference sequence). The CDR3 DNA sequence: TGTGCCAGCACCTTTAGCGGGGGGGCTGGGGAGACCCAGTACTTC. This translates into CASTFSGGAGETQYF.

This clonotype came up a few times. V and J are TRBV27 and TRBJ1-3; D is unresolved. V shed 5 bases and J shed 8 bases, with 13 bases lying between them. Germline V CDR1 and CDR2: MNHEY, SMNVEV (reference sequence). The CDR3 is 13 amino acids. The CDR3 bases are TGTGCCAGCAGTCAGCGACATGGGGACACCATATATTTT. Translating gives CASSQRHGDTIYF.

Only a few counts were recorded for this clonotype. The rearrangement links TRBV12-3 or TRBV12-4 to TRBJ2-6, with 8 bases identical to TRBD2. The trim removed 3 bases at V and 4 bases at J, leaving 2 bases unmatched. The CDR3 sequence is 15 residues long. Here the CDR3 DNA reads TGTGCCAGCAGTTTCGGGGGGGCCGGGGCCAACGTCCTGACTTTC. Translating gives CASSFGGAGANVLTF.

By sample fraction, this clonotype is medium-sized. V usage is TRBV6-1 and J usage is TRBJ2-1; a possible D gene is TRBD2 (6 bases). The CDR3 extends over 14 amino acids. Trimming removed 1 base at V and 7 bases at J, with 11 bases between. CDR1 MNHNS and CDR2 SASEGT come from the germline V gene. The CDR3 DNA sequence: TGTGCCAGCAGTGAAGGACTAGTCGGAAATGAGCAGTTCTTC. Translated, it gives CASSEGLVGNEQFF.

This clonotype was counted a few times. The chain employs TRBV11-2 and TRBJ2-7; no definite D call. In germline, CDR1 is SGHAT, CDR2 FQNNGV. The CDR3 has 12 residues. Trimming stripped 5 bases from V and 3 bases from J, with 8 bases between. The CDR3 nucleotides read TGTGCCAGCAGCCCATGGAGCTACGAGCAGTACTTC. Translated: CASSPWSYEQYF. The entire variable domain, with the rest obtained from reference TRBV11-2 and TRBJ2-7, is as follows: EAGVAQSPRYKIIEKRQSVAFWCNPISGHATLYWYQQILGQGPKLLIQFQNNGVVDDSQLPKDRFSAERLKGVDSTLKIQPAKLEDSAVYLCASSPWSYEQYFGPGTRLTVT.

This rearrangement joins TRBV7-9 to TRBJ2-5; the D is unclear. Trimming took off 2 bases at V and 2 bases at J, with 9 bases between the two ends. The CDR3 is 14 amino acids. Germline V CDR1 and CDR2: SEHNR, FQNEAQ (reference sequence). CDR3 in DNA: TGTGCCAGCAGCTTAAGAATTGGGCAAGAGACCCAGTACTTC. Its protein is CASSLRIGQETQYF.

This clonotype was seen a few times. This sequence joins TRBV28 and TRBJ2-7, with TRBD1 matching 10 bases. Per germline, CDR1 MDHEN and CDR2 SYDVKM. J gave up 1 base and V 5 bases, and 8 bases lay outside the gene matches. The CDR3 is made up of 16 amino acids. CDR3 in amino acids: CASSGRTGGGSYEQYF. The CDR3 DNA is TGTGCCAGCAGTGGGCGGACAGGGGGTGGGTCCTACGAGCAGTACTTC.

In its sample, this clonotype is medium-sized. The CDR3 loop reads CATSRGYEQYF. The CDR3, as DNA: TGTGCCACCAGCAGGGGCTACGAGCAGTACTTC. V and J are TRBV15 and TRBJ2-7; D uncertain. Looked up from germline, CDR1 is LNHNV and CDR2 is YYDKDF (reference sequence). Trimming removed 3 bases at V and 3 bases at J, with 3 bases between. This CDR3 spans 11 amino acids.

By its share, this clonotype is medium-sized. This chain joins TRBV30 and TRBJ1-1; D is perhaps TRBD1 (5 bases). This CDR3 comprises 16 residues. Germline V gene data show CDR1 as GTSNPN and CDR2 as SVGIG (reference sequence). V was cut by 2 bases and J by 1 base, with 17 bases left in between. The CDR3 DNA follows: TGTGCCTGGAGTCCGACCGGGACGCGTTGGAACACTGAAGCTTTCTTT. Amino acid sequence: CAWSPTGTRWNTEAFF.

This clonotype was seen only a few times. This chain connects TRBV15 to TRBJ2-7, with D hard to call. Trimming took off 0 bases at V and 8 bases at J, with 17 bases between the two ends. From germline, CDR1 is LNHNV and CDR2 YYDKDF (reference sequence). This CDR3 has 15 residues. CDR3 protein: CATSREGLTANQQYF. The CDR3, as DNA: TGTGCCACCAGCAGAGAGGGGTTAACGGCGAATCAGCAGTACTTC.

This clonotype is labeled as medium-sized. V usage is TRBV6-7 and J usage is TRBJ2-3; tentative D call: TRBD2 (6 bases). TRBV6-7 is sorted into the ORF group, with uncertain function. Trimming removed 5 bases at V and 1 base at J, with 16 bases between. The CDR3 runs to 16 residues. The CDR3 spells CASSTPVAERTDTQYF. The CDR3 DNA follows: TGTGCCAGCAGTACACCAGTAGCGGAGCGCACAGATACGCAGTATTTT.